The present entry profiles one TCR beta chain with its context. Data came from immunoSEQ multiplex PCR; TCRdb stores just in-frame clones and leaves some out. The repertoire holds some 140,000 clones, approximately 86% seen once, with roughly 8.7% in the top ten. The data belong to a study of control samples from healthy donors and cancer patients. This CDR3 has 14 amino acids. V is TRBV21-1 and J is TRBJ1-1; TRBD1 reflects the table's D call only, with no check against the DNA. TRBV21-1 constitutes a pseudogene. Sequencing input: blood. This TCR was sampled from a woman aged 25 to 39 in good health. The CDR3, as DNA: TGTGCCAGCAGCTCCAGGACAAAGGCCACTGAAGCTTTCTTT. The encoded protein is CASSSRTKATEAFF.